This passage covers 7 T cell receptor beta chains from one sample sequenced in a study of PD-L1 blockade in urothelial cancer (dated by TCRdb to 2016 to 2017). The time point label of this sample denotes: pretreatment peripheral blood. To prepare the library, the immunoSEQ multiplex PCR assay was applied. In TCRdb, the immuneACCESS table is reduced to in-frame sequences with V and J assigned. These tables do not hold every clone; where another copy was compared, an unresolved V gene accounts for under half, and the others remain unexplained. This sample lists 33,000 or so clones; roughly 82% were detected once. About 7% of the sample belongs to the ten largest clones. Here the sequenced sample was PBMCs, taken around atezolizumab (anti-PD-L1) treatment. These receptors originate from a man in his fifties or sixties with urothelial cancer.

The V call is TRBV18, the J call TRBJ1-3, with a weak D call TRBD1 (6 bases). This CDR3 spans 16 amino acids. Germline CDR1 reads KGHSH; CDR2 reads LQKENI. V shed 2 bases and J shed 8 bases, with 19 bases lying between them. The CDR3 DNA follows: TGTGCCAGCTCACCATATGGAGGAACAGGGCAGGACACCATATATTTT. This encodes CASSPYGGTGQDTIYF.

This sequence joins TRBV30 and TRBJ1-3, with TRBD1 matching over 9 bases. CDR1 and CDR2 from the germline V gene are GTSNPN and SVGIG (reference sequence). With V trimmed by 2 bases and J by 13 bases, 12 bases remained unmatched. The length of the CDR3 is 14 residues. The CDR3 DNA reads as TGTGCCTGGAGTTTCGACCCACAGGGGGCTAGGATATATTTT. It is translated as CAWSFDPQGARIYF.

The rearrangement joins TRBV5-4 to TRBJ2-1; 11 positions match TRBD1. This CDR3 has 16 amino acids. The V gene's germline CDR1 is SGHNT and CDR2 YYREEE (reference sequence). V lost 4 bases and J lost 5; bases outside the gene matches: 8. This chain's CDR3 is CASSKYRDRGDNEQFF. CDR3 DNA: TGTGCCAGCAGCAAATACCGGGACAGGGGGGACAATGAGCAGTTCTTC.

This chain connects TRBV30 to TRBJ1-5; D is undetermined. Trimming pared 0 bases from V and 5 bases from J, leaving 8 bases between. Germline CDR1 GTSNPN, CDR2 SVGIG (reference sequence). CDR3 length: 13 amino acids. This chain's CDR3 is CAWSVDWDQPQHF. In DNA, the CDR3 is TGTGCCTGGAGTGTAGACTGGGATCAGCCCCAGCATTTT.

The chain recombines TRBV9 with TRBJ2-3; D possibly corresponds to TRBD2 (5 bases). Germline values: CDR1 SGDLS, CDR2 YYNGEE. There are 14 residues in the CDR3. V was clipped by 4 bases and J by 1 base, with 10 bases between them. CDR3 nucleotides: TGTGCCAGCAGCCGGACTCCGCGCACAGATACGCAGTATTTT. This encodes CASSRTPRTDTQYF.

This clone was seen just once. The CDR3 coding sequence is TGTGCCAGCAGTTCGGTCACCTACGAGCAGTACTTC. Translating gives CASSSVTYEQYF. V gene TRBV28 combines with J gene TRBJ2-7; no clear D. Trimming pared 4 bases from V and 2 bases from J, leaving 6 bases between. This CDR3 is 12 amino acids long. Per the germline V gene, CDR1 is MDHEN and CDR2 is SYDVKM.

The CDR3 loop reads CASSLAGQGAFTDTQYF. The CDR3 DNA is TGTGCCAGCAGTTTGGCGGGACAGGGGGCCTTCACAGATACGCAGTATTTT. V gene TRBV28 combines with J gene TRBJ2-3, with 12 bases that match TRBD1. After removal of 3 bases from V and 2 bases from J, the junction contained 6 bases not matched to a gene. CDR1 MDHEN and CDR2 SYDVKM come from the germline V gene. This CDR3 contains 17 residues.